This T cell receptor (beta chain) was captured by sequencing in a study of T cell responses to AZD1222 COVID-19 vaccine. Overall study context: Pooled samples include second doses given at about 4 or 12 weeks.

The V end lost 6 bases, the J end lost 3 bases, and 11 bases lay between the germline ends. CDR3 length equals 13 residues. The germline V gene has CDR1 SNHLY and CDR2 FYNNEI. Remarks on this clone: The antigen is not known.

Study results and caveats: In a largely white British group with more females than males, clonal diversity was possibly underestimated. Spike-specific TCR breadth and depth went up after people got two AZD1222 doses. Unmutated variant regions are reportedly the target of nearly half of TCRs that are spike-specific.

Produced via immunoSEQ multiplex PCR; TCRdb's table is partial and in-frame only. The sample consists of roughly 190,000 clones, roughly 93% of them appearing once. This chain uses TRBV2 with TRBJ1-1; the D gene is possibly TRBD1 (5 bases). This material consisted of peripheral blood, taken on day 0 of AZD1222 vaccination. This receptor was identified in an adult in good health. CDR3 DNA: TGTGCCAGCAGGGTAGCGGGGCACACTGAAGCTTTCTTT. Protein sequence: CASRVAGHTEAFF.